This T cell receptor beta chain was identified in a study of blood T cells in healthy people across ages. Whole-study findings and limits: Nothing was known about donor CMV status, and this possibly confounded expanded clonotype changes.

Germline V gene sequence: CDR1 LNHNV, CDR2 YYDKDF (reference sequence). The V gene lost 3 bases and the J gene lost 5 bases, with 11 bases spanning the gap. The length of the CDR3 is 13 residues. Primers used in a second PCR of roughly 7 to 11 cycles were a sample-barcoded 5' primer and a J-beta primer mix. Each of the samples gave a minimum of 2.5 million paired-end reads that contained CDR3. A single record per CDR3 protein comes from TCRdb applying MiXCR to the 5' RACE reads. Of roughly 800,000 distinct CDR3 sequences listed, 58% are singletons. In the case of this clonotype: The antigen remains unidentified.

The material sequenced was blood. The gene calls are TRBV15 and TRBJ2-7; D remains unclear. This clonotype was obtained from a man aged 25-45 years in good health. The CDR3 protein is CATSSAPGDEQYF. CDR3 in DNA: TGTGCCACCAGCAGTGCACCCGGAGACGAGCAGTACTTC.